This T cell receptor (beta chain) derives from a study of blood T cell repertoires in COVID-19. In the authors' methods: Counts of nucleated cells, estimated from reference gene primer amplification, were obtained. Method: immunoSEQ multiplex PCR; TCRdb's copy keeps in-frame clones and lacks some. Clone size and V and J calls were adopted from that table, with D and trimming inferred from the DNA. This table has roughly 120,000 clones, roughly 90% appearing once. Per the germline V gene, CDR1 is LGHNA and CDR2 is YNFKEQ. CDR3 length: 16 amino acids. Trimming removed 2 bases at V and 4 bases at J, with 15 bases between.

The clonotype originates from a human donor in a cohort sampled during active COVID-19. The chain uses TRBV4-2 and TRBJ2-1; maybe TRBD2 (5 bases). The sample taken for sequencing was peripheral blood. For the CDR3, the DNA is TGTGCCAGCAGCCAACGTAGTGGTAGCGAATACAATGAGCAGTTCTTC. Its translation is CASSQRSGSEYNEQFF.